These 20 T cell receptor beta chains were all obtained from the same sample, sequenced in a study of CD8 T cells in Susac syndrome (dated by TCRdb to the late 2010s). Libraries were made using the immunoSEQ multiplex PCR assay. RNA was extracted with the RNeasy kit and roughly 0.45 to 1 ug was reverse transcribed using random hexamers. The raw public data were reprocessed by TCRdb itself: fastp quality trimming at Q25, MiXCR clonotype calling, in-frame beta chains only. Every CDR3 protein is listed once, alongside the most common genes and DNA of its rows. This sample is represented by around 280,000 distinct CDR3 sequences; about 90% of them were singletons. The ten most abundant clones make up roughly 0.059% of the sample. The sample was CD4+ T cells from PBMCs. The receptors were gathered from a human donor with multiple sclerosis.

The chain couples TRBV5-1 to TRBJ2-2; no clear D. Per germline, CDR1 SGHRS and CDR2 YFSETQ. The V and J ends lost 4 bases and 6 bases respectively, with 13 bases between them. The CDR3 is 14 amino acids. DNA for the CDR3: TGCGCCAGCAGCCTGCGGCAATTTGCCGGGGAGCTGTTTTTT. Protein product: CASSLRQFAGELFF.

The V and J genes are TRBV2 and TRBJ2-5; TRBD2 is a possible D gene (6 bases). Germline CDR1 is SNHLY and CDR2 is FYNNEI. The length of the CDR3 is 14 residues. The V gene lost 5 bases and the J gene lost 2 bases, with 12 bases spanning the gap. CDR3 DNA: TGTGCCAGCAGTTCAACACTAGCTCAAGAGACCCAGTACTTC. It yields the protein CASSSTLAQETQYF.

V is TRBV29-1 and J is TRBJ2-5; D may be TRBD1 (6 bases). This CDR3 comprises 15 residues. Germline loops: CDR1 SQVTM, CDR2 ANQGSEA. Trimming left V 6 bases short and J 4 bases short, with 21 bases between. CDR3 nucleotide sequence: TGCAGCGTCTGCCCCGAGACAGGAGGCCGAGAGACCCAGTACTTC. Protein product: CSVCPETGGRETQYF.

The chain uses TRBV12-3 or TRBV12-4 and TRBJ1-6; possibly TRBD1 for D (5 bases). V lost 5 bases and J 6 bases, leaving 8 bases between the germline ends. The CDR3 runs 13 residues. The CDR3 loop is CASSQGANSPLHF. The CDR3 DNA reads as TGTGCCAGCAGTCAGGGAGCTAATTCACCCCTCCACTTT.

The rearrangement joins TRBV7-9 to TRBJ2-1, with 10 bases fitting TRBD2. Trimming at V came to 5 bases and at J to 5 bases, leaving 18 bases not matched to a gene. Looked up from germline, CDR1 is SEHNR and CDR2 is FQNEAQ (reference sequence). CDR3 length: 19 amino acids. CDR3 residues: CASSPPPRRLAGENNEQFF. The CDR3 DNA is TGTGCCAGCAGCCCCCCGCCCCGGCGTCTAGCGGGGGAAAACAATGAGCAGTTCTTC.

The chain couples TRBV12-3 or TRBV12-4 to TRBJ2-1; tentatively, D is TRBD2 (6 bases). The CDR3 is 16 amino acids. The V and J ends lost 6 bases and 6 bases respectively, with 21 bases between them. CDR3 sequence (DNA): TGTGCCAGCAGCCCCCAAACGGCGGGACGGGTCAATGAGCAGTTCTTC. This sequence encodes CASSPQTAGRVNEQFF.

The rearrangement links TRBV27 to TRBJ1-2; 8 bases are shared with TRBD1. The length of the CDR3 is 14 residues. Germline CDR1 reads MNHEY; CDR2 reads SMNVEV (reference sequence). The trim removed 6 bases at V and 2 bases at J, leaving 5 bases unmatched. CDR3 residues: CASRAAGGNYGYTF. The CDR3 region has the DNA TGTGCCAGCAGGGCAGCAGGGGGCAACTATGGCTACACCTTC.

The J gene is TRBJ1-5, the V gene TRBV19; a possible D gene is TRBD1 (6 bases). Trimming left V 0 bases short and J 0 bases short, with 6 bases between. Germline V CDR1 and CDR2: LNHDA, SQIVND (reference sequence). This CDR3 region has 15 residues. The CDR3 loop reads CASSIDRGSNQPQHF. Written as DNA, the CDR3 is TGTGCCAGTAGTATAGACAGGGGTAGCAATCAGCCCCAGCATTTT. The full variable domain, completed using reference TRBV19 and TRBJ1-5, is DGGITQSPKYLFRKEGQNVTLSCEQNLNHDAMYWYRQDPGQGLRLIYYSQIVNDFQKGDIAEGYSVSREKKESFPLTVTSAQKNPTAFYLCASSIDRGSNQPQHFGDGTRLSIL.

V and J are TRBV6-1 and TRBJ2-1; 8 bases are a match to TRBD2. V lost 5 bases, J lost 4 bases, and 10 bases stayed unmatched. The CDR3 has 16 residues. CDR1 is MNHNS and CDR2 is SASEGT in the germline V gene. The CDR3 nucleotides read TGTGCCAGCAGTCGTCCGGGACTAGGGGGATACAATGAGCAGTTCTTC. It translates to CASSRPGLGGYNEQFF.

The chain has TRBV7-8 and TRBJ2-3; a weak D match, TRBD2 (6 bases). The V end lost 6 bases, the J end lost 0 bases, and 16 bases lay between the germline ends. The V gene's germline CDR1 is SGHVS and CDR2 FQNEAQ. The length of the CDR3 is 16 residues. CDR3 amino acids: CASSSAGQPSTDTQYF. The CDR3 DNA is TGTGCCAGCAGTTCCGCGGGGCAGCCGAGCACAGATACGCAGTATTTT.

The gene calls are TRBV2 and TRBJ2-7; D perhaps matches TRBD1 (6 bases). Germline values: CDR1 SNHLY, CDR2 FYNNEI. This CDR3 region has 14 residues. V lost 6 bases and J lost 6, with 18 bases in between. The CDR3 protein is CASRDGDIGGEQYF. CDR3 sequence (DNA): TGTGCCAGCAGGGACGGGGACATAGGGGGCGAGCAGTACTTC.

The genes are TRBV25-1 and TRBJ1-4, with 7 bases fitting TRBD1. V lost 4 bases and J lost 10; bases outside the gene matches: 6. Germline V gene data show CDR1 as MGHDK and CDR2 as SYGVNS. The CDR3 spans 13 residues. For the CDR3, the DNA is TGTGCCAGCAGTGGTACAGGGGCCGGAAAACTGTTTTTT. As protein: CASSGTGAGKLFF.

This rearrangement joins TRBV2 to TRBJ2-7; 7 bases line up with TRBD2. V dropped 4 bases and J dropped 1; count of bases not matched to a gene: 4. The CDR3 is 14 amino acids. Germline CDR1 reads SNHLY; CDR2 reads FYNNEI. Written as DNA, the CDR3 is TGTGCCAGCAGTGGAGGGAGGGGATCCTACGAGCAGTACTTC. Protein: CASSGGRGSYEQYF.

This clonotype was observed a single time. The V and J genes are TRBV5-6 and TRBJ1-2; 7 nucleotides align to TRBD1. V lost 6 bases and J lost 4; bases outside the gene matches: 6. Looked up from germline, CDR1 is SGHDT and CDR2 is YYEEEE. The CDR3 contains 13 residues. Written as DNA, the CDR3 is TGTGCCAGCACCACGGGACAGCTCTATGGCTACACCTTC. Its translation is CASTTGQLYGYTF.

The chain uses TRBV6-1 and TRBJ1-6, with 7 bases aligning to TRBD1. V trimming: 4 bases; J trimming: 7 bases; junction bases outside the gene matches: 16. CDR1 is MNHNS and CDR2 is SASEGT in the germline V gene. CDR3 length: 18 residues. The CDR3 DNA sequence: TGTGCCAGCAGTGCCTTCCCGGGACAGCTTTCGGGAAATTCACCCCTCCACTTT. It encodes CASSAFPGQLSGNSPLHF.

The CDR3 nucleotides are TGTGCCAGCAGCCCCCCCGGGACTTCCACAGATACGCAGTATTTT. Its protein product is CASSPPGTSTDTQYF. The J gene is TRBJ2-3, the V gene TRBV11-3; perhaps TRBD2 as D (6 bases). Germline CDR1 SGHNT, CDR2 YENEEA. V was cut by 5 bases and J by 2 bases, with 14 bases left in between. CDR3 length equals 15 residues.

The CDR3 loop is CASSGTGSGNTIYF. The CDR3 DNA reads TGCGCCAGCAGTGGGACTGGGTCTGGAAACACCATATATTTT. V gene TRBV5-1 combines with J gene TRBJ1-3, with D perhaps TRBD1 (5 bases). Germline CDR1 and CDR2: SGHRS and YFSETQ. CDR3 size: 14 residues. The V and J ends lost 5 bases and 1 base respectively, with 10 bases between them.

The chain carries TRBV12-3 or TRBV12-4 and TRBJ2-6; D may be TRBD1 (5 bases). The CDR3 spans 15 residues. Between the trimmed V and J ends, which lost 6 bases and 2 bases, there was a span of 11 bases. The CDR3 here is CASSLPRAGANVLTF. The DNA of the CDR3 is TGTGCCAGCAGCCTCCCCAGGGCTGGGGCCAACGTCCTGACTTTC.

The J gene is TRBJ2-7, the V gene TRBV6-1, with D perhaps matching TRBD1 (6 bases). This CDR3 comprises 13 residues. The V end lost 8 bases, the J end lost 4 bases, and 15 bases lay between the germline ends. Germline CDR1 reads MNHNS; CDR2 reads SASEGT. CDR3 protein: CASEGQLRYEQYF. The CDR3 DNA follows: TGTGCCAGCGAAGGACAGCTTAGGTACGAGCAGTACTTC.

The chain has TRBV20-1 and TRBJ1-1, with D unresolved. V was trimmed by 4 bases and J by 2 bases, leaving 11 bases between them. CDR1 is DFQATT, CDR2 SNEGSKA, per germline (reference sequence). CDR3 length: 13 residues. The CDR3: CSAKGPANTEAFF. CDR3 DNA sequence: TGCAGTGCTAAAGGGCCGGCTAACACTGAAGCTTTCTTT.